The 11 T cell receptor beta chains below come from one sample, sequenced in a study of cytotoxic CD8 clonotypes in ibrutinib-treated CLL. Profiling relied on immunoSEQ multiplex PCR, and the TCRdb table lists in-frame clones only, not all of them. Of fewer than 100,000 clones in the sample, 70% to 80% were seen once. The sample was PBMCs, taken after 12 months of ibrutinib treatment. Source of these receptors: a human donor with chronic lymphocytic leukemia.

The chain combines TRBV27 with TRBJ2-7, with D tentatively TRBD2 (5 bases). Deletions cut 3 bases from V and 5 bases from J, with 11 bases between. The V gene's germline CDR1 is MNHEY and CDR2 SMNVEV (reference sequence). The CDR3 has 13 residues. This CDR3 reads CASSFSWRDEQYF. CDR3 in DNA: TGTGCCAGCAGTTTTTCTTGGCGGGACGAGCAGTACTTC.

The chain couples TRBV10-2 to TRBJ1-5; 8 nucleotides line up with TRBD1. This CDR3 is 14 amino acids long. The ends lost 3 bases at V and 9 bases at J; junction bases unmatched: 7. Germline values: CDR1 WSHSY, CDR2 SAAADI. CDR3 DNA: TGCGCCAGCAGTGATGGGACAGGCGTTCGGCCCCAGCATTTT. It is translated as CASSDGTGVRPQHF.

The V call is TRBV5-1, the J call TRBJ2-1, with unresolved D. The CDR3 spans 16 residues. CDR1 and CDR2 from the germline V gene are SGHRS and YFSETQ. Trimming stripped 4 bases from V and 0 bases from J, with 14 bases between. This CDR3 is CASSPEPAPSYNEQFF. CDR3 sequence (DNA): TGCGCCAGCAGCCCTGAGCCGGCCCCCTCCTACAATGAGCAGTTCTTC.

In DNA, the CDR3 is TGTGCCATCGGGCAGGACAGCCGAGGCGACGAGCAGTACTTC. It translates to CAIGQDSRGDEQYF. The chain uses TRBV10-3 and TRBJ2-7, with D possibly matching TRBD1 (6 bases). This CDR3 comprises 14 residues. V lost 8 bases and J 5 bases, leaving 19 bases between the germline ends. Germline CDR1 and CDR2: ENHRY and SYGVKD.

Many counts were recorded for this clone. The CDR3 spells CASSEGVGYNSPLHF. In DNA form, the CDR3 reads TGTGCCAGCAGTGAAGGGGTTGGCTATAATTCACCCCTCCACTTT. The rearrangement uses TRBV2 and TRBJ1-6; D is undetermined. The CDR3 is made up of 15 amino acids. The V end was cut by 1 base, the J end by 3 bases, with 7 bases between. In germline, CDR1 is SNHLY, CDR2 FYNNEI.

The chain joins TRBV27 to TRBJ1-2; no definite D call. This CDR3 has 12 residues. Trimming removed 2 bases at V and 5 bases at J, with 6 bases between. From germline, CDR1 is MNHEY and CDR2 SMNVEV (reference sequence). The CDR3 nucleotides read TGTGCCAGCAGTTTAGGTCTTTATGGCTACACCTTC. Its translation: CASSLGLYGYTF.

This sequence joins TRBV19 and TRBJ1-5, with 7 bases fitting TRBD1. The CDR3 has 13 residues. V was pared by 6 bases and J by 6 bases, with 5 bases of the junction left unmatched. Germline CDR1 reads LNHDA; CDR2 reads SQIVND (reference sequence). In DNA form, the CDR3 reads TGTGCCAGTAGGGGCAGGGGGTTTCAGCCCCAGCATTTT. This translates into CASRGRGFQPQHF.

This chain links TRBV28 with TRBJ1-4, with D hard to call. CDR3 length: 15 amino acids. CDR1 and CDR2 (germline): MDHEN, SYDVKM. V lost 4 bases and J 10 bases, leaving 19 bases between the germline ends. For the CDR3, the DNA is TGTGCCAGCAGTTCGAAAAGACCCGACCTAGGAAAACTGTTTTTT. This encodes CASSSKRPDLGKLFF.

This clone has just a few counts. V gene TRBV21-1 combines with J gene TRBJ2-7; the tabulated D call, TRBD1, remains unverified against the DNA. TRBV21-1 has pseudogene status. There are 18 residues in the CDR3. DNA for the CDR3: TGTGCCAGCAGCATCCCCACACCTAACCGGGACAGGGTGTACGAGCAGTACTTC. Its protein is CASSIPTPNRDRVYEQYF.

The chain uses TRBV19 and TRBJ1-3, with 7 positions matching TRBD1. With 4 bases clipped from V and 2 bases from J, the junction kept 2 bases outside the gene matches. The germline V gene encodes CDR1 LNHDA and CDR2 SQIVND (reference sequence). The CDR3 is made up of 14 amino acids. The CDR3 DNA reads as TGTGCCAGTAGTACCGACAGGGCTGGAAACACCATATATTTT. Protein product: CASSTDRAGNTIYF.

In DNA, the CDR3 is TGTGCCATTGGGATTCGGGGGGGAGAGCAGTTCTTC. Encoded protein: CAIGIRGGEQFF. V usage is TRBV14 and J usage is TRBJ2-1; 8 bases fit TRBD2. The V segment lost 10 bases and the J segment 10 bases; nucleotides outside the gene matches: 9. CDR3 size: 12 residues. CDR1 is SGHDN and CDR2 is FVKESK in the germline V gene.